The following is a T cell receptor beta chain sequence with its context. Antigen specificity is unknown. These data come from a study of shared clonotypes between healthy human individuals. On the study more broadly: Sampling drew on donors who were a couple of women and three men aged 18 to 49.

The assay was run at deep level. The method was immunoSEQ multiplex PCR; TCRdb's version includes in-frame clones alone and lacks a portion of them. The sample has 650,000 to 700,000 clones, roughly 88% seen once. V gave up 7 bases and J gave up 7 bases; unmatched junction bases: 6. The V gene's germline CDR1 is SQVTM and CDR2 ANQGSEA. CDR3 size: 12 residues. The donors were all Caucasian adults (living in Nashville, Tennessee). Study results and limitations: Relative to memory subsets, naive subsets generally showed larger estimated richness.

The rearrangement uses TRBV29-1 and TRBJ2-2, with 7 bases aligning to TRBD1. The sample comprised memory CD8+ T cells from PBMCs. The subset denotes: CD45RO+ cells pooled with CCR7-negative TemRA cells. The TCR sequence derives from a man aged 18 to 30 in good health. Some clones in this sample may be carry-over from other donors' samples. CDR3 sequence reads: CSASGGYGELFF. CDR3 nucleotide sequence: TGCAGCGCCTCAGGGGGTTACGGGGAGCTGTTTTTT.